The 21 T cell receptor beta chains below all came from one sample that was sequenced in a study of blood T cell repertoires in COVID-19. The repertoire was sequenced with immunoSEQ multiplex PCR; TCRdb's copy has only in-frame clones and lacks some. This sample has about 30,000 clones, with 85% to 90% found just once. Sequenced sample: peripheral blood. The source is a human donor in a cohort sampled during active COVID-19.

The CDR3 sequence is CASSVGGVQQETQYF. In nucleotides, the CDR3 is TGTGCCAGCAGTGTCGGCGGGGTGCAACAAGAGACCCAGTACTTC. The chain recombines TRBV2 with TRBJ2-5; tentative D call: TRBD2 (6 bases). The CDR3 sequence is 15 residues long. Germline CDR1 reads SNHLY; CDR2 reads FYNNEI. Between the trimmed V and J ends, which lost 4 bases and 2 bases, there was a span of 14 bases.

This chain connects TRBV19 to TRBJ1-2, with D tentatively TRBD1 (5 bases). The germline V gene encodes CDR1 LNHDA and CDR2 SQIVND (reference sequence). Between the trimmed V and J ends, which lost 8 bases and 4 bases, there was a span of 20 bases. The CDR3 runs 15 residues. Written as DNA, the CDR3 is TGTGCCAGTCGCGGGACGGGGGGGTTAGGCTATGGCTACACCTTC. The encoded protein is CASRGTGGLGYGYTF. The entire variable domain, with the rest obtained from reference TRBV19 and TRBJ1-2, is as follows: DGGITQSPKYLFRKEGQNVTLSCEQNLNHDAMYWYRQDPGQGLRLIYYSQIVNDFQKGDIAEGYSVSREKKESFPLTVTSAQKNPTAFYLCASRGTGGLGYGYTFGSGTRLTVV.

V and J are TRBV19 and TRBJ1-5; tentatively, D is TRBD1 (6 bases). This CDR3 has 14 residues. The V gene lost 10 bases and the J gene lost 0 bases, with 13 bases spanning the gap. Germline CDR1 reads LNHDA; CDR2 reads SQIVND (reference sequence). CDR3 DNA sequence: TGTGCCACAGCGACAGGTGATAGCAATCAGCCCCAGCATTTT. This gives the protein CATATGDSNQPQHF. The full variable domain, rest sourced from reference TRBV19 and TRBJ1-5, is DGGITQSPKYLFRKEGQNVTLSCEQNLNHDAMYWYRQDPGQGLRLIYYSQIVNDFQKGDIAEGYSVSREKKESFPLTVTSAQKNPTAFYLCATATGDSNQPQHFGDGTRLSIL.

CDR3 coding DNA: TGTGCCAGCAGCTTGGAGCTAGGCACAGATACGCAGTATTTT. The encoded protein is CASSLELGTDTQYF. The chain carries TRBV5-4 and TRBJ2-3; unclear D gene. Germline CDR1 SGHNT, CDR2 YYREEE (reference sequence). V was trimmed by 0 bases and J by 1 base, leaving 6 bases between them. This CDR3 is 14 amino acids long.

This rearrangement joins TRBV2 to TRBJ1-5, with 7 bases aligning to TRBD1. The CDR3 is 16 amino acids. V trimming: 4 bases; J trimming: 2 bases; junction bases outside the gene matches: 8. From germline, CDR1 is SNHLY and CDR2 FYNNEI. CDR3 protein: CASSGHRQGGNQPQHF. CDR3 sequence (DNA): TGTGCCAGCAGTGGACATAGACAGGGCGGCAATCAGCCCCAGCATTTT.

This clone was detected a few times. In DNA, the CDR3 is TGCGCCAGCAGCCCGGGACAGGGGAGCCAGCCCCAGCATTTT. It translates to CASSPGQGSQPQHF. V usage is TRBV5-1 and J usage is TRBJ1-5, with TRBD1 matching over 10 bases. The CDR3 sequence is 14 residues long. Germline V CDR1 and CDR2: SGHRS, YFSETQ. V dropped 4 bases and J dropped 7; count of bases not matched to a gene: 5.

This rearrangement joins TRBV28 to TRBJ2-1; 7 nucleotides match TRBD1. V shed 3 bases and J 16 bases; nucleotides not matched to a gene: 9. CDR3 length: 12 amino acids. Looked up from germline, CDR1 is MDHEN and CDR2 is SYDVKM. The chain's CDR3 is CASSLSDRVGFF. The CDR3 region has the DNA TGTGCCAGCAGTTTGAGCGACAGGGTCGGATTCTTC.

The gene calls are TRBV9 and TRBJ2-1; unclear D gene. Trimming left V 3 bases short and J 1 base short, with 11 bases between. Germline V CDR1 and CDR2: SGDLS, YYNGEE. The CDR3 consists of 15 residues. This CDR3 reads CASSAWALSYNEQFF. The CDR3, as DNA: TGTGCCAGCAGCGCGTGGGCCTTATCCTACAATGAGCAGTTCTTC.

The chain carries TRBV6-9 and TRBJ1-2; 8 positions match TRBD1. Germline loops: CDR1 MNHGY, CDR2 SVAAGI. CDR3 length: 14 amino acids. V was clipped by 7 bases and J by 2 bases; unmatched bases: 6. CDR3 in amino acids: CASTPTGANYGYTF. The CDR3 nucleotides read TGTGCCAGCACACCGACAGGGGCCAACTATGGCTACACCTTC.

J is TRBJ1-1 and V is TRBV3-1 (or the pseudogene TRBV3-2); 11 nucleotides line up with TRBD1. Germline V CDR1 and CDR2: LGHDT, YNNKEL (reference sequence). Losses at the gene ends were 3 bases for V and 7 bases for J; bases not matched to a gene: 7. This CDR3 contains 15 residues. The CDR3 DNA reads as TGTGCCAGCAGCCATACCGGGACAGGGGGAAGTGAAGCTTTCTTT. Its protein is CASSHTGTGGSEAFF.

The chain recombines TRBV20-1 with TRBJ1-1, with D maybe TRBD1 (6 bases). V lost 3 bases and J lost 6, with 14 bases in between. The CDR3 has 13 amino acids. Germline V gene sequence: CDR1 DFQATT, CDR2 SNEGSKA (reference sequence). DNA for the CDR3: TGCAGTGCTAGTTTACAGGGCTTGGCTGAAGCTTTCTTT. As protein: CSASLQGLAEAFF.

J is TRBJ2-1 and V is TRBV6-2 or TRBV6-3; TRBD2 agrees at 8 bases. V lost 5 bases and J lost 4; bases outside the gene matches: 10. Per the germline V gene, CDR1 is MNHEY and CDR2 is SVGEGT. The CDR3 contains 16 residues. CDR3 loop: CASSEAGGTGYNEQFF. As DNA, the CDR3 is TGTGCCAGCAGTGAGGCGGGGGGCACGGGGTACAATGAGCAGTTCTTC.

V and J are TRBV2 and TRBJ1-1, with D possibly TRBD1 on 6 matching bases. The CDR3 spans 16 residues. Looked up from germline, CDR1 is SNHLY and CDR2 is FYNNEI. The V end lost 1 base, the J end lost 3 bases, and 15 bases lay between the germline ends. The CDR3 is CASSEEFGQPDTEAFF. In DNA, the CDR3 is TGTGCCAGCAGTGAAGAATTTGGACAGCCCGACACTGAAGCTTTCTTT.

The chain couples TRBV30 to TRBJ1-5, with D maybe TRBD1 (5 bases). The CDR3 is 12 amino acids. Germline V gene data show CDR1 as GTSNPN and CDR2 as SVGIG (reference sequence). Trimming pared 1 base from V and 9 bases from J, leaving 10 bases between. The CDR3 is CAWSGGEAPQHF. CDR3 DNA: TGTGCCTGGAGTGGAGGGGAGGCGCCCCAGCATTTT.

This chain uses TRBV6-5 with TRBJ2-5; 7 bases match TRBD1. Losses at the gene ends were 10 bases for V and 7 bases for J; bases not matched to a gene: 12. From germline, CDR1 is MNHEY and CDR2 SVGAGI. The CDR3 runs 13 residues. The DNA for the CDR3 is TGTGCCATCGTGGGACAGAGAGGCGGGACCCAGTACTTC. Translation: CAIVGQRGGTQYF.

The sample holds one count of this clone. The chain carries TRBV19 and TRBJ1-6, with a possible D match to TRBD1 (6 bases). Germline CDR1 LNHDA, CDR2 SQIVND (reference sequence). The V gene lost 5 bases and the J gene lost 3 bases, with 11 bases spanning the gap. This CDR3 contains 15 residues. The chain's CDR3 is CASSSQGSYNSPLHF. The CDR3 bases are TGTGCCAGTAGTTCTCAGGGGAGCTATAATTCACCCCTCCACTTT.

The CDR3 DNA reads TGTGCCAGCGGGTTCGGGGGGCGAACAGATACGCAGTATTTT. Its translation: CASGFGGRTDTQYF. The chain recombines TRBV2 with TRBJ2-3, with TRBD2 as a possible D gene (7 bases). CDR3 length: 14 amino acids. Germline lookup yields CDR1 SNHLY and CDR2 FYNNEI. V was trimmed by 8 bases and J by 3 bases, leaving 15 bases between them.

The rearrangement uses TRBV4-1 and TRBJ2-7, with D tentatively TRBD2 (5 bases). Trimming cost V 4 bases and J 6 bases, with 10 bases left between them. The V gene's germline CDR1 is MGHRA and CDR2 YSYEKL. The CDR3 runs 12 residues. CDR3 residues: CASSPAGGEQYF. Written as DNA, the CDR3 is TGCGCCAGCAGCCCCGCCGGAGGCGAGCAGTACTTC.

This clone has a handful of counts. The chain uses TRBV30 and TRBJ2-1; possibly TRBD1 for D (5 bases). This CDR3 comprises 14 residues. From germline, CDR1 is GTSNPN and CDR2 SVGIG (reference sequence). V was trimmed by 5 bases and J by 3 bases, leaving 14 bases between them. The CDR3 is CAWSRQINYNEQFF. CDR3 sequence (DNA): TGTGCCTGGTCCCGACAGATTAACTACAATGAGCAGTTCTTC.

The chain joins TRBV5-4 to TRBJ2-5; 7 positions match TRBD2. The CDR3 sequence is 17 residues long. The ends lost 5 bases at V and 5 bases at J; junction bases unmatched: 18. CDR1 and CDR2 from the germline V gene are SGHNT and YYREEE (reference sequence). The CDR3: CASSPTGSPWGGETQYF. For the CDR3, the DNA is TGTGCCAGCAGTCCCACCGGGAGCCCCTGGGGAGGGGAGACCCAGTACTTC.

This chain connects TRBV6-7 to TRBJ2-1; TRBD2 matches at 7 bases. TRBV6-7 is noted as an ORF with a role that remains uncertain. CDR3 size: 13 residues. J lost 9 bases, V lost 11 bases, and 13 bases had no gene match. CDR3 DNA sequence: TGTGCCTGCCAAGCGCGGGGGTTCGGTGAGCAGTTCTTC. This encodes CACQARGFGEQFF.